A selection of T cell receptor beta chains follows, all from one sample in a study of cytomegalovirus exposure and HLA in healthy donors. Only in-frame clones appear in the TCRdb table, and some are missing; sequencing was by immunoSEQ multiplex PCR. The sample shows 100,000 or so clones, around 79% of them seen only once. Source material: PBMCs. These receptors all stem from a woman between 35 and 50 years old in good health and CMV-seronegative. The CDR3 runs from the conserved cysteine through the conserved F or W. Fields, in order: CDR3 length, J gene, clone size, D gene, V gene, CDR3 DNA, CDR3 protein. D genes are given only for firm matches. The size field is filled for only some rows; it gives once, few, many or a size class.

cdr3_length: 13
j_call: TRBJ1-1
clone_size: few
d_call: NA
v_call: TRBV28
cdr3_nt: TGTGCCAGCAGTATAGACCAGGCTCGTGAAGCTTTCTTT
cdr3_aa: CASSIDQAREAFF

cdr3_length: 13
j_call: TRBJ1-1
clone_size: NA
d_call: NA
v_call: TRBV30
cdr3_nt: TGTGCCTGGAGGGGCCGGGGAAACACTGAAGCTTTCTTT
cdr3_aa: CAWRGRGNTEAFF

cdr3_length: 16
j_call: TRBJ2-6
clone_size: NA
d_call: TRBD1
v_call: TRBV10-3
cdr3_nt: TGTGCCATCAGTGAGTCGACAGGGACTGGGGCCAACGTCCTGACTTTC
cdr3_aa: CAISESTGTGANVLTF

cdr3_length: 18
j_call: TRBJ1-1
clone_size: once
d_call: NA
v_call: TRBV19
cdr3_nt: TGTGCCAGTAGTCCCCGTTTTCGTGCAGGGGAGTGGTCCACTGAAGCTTTCTTT
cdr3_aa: CASSPRFRAGEWSTEAFF

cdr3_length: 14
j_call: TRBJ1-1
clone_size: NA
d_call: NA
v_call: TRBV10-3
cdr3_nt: TGTGCCATCAGTTCGGACAGCTTAAACACTGAAGCTTTCTTT
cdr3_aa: CAISSDSLNTEAFF

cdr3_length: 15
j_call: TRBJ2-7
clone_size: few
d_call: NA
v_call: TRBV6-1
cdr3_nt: TGTGCCAGCAGTGAAGCGTGGGCAAGCTCCTACGAGCAGTACTTC
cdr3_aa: CASSEAWASSYEQYF

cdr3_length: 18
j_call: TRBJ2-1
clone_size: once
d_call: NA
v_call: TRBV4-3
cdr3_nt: TGCGCCAGCAGCCAAGATCCCCTTCCCTCCAGTTCCTACAATGAGCAGTTCTTC
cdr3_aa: CASSQDPLPSSSYNEQFF

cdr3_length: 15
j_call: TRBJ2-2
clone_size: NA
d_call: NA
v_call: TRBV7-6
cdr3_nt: TGTGCCAGCAGCTTAGCGGGGGGACACACCGGGGAGCTGTTTTTT
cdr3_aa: CASSLAGGHTGELFF

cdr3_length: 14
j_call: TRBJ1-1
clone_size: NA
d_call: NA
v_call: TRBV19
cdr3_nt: TGTGCCAGTAGTCCGCGGGGAGGGCGGGCGGAAGCTTTCTTT
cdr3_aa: CASSPRGGRAEAFF

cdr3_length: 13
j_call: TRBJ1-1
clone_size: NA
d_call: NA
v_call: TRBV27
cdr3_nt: TGTGCCAGCAGTTTATCGCGGGGGACTGAAGCTTTCTTT
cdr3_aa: CASSLSRGTEAFF

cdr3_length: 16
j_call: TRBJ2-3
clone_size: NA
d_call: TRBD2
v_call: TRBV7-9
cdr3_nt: TGTGCCAGCAGCTTTCTTAGGGGAGGGCCTGGGGATACGCAGTATTTT
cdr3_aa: CASSFLRGGPGDTQYF

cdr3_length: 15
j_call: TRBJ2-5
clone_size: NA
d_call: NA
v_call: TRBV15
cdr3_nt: TGTGCCACCAGCGGCGGGACTTTTTACCAAGAGACCCAGTACTTC
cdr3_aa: CATSGGTFYQETQYF

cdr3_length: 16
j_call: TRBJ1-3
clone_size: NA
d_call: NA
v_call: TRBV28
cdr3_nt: TGTGCCAGCTCAAACTTACAGCCTAACTCTGGAAACACCATATATTTT
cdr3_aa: CASSNLQPNSGNTIYF

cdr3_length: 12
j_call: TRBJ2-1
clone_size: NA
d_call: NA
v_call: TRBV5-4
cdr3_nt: TGTGCCAGCAGCTTGGATGGGCGTGAGCAGTTCTTC
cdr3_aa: CASSLDGREQFF

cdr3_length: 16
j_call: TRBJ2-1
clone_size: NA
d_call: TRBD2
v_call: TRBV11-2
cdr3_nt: TGTGCCAGCAGCTTAACCACTAGCGGGAGTTGGAATGAGCAGTTCTTC
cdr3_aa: CASSLTTSGSWNEQFF

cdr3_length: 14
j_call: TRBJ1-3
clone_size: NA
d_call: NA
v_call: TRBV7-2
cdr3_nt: TGTGCCAGCAGCTTGCAGGGAGGGGCTCACACCATATATTTT
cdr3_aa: CASSLQGGAHTIYF

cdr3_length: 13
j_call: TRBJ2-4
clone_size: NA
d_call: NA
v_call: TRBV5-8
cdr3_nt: TGTGCCACGGAGGACGTCTCCAAAAACATTCAGTACTTC
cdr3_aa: CATEDVSKNIQYF

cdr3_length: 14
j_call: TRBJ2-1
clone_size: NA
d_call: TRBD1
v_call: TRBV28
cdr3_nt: TGTGCCAGCAGTATCGGGACAGTCGACAATGAGCAGTTCTTC
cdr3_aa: CASSIGTVDNEQFF

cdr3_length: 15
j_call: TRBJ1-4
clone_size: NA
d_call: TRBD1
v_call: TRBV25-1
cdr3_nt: TGTGCCAGCAGTGCCGGACAGGCAACTAATGAAAAACTGTTTTTT
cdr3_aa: CASSAGQATNEKLFF

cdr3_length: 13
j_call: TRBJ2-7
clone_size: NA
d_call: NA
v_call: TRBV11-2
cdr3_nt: TGTGCCAGCAGCTCGGACCGGGGTTACGAGCAGTACTTC
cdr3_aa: CASSSDRGYEQYF

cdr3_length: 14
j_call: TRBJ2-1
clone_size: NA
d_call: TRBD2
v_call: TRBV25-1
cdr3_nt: TGTGCCAGCAGTGGCCTAGCGGCCTACAATGAGCAGTTCTTC
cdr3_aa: CASSGLAAYNEQFF

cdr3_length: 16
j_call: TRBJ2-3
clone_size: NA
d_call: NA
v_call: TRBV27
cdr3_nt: TGTGCCAGCAGTAACCGACAGTTCACTAGCACAGATACGCAGTATTTT
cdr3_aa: CASSNRQFTSTDTQYF